This T cell receptor (beta chain) was recorded in a study of OX40 agonist ivuxolimab in advanced cancers. Whole-study context: Recorded diagnoses for dose-escalation patients were hepatocellular carcinoma, melanoma, renal cell or head and neck cancer. Study results and caveats: Relative to CD4+ cells, CD8+ T cells on average had more expanded clones.

The V gene's germline CDR1 is SGHTA and CDR2 FQGNSA. The germline V and J ends were trimmed by 5 bases and 3 bases, with 10 bases remaining between them. The length of the CDR3 is 13 residues. This clone was recorded a few times. Its antigen is undetermined. The data were produced by immunoSEQ multiplex PCR, yet TCRdb's version contains in-frame clones alone and is incomplete. Seen here are around 45,000 clones, under 90% observed once, and the top ten hold about 10%. Autoimmune disease history or systemic immunosuppression was exclusionary. Sample: CD4+ or CD8+ T cells sorted from blood, taken in a trial of the OX40 agonist ivuxolimab. V is TRBV7-2 and J is TRBJ1-1; no reliable D call. This clonotype was obtained from an adult with an advanced solid tumor such as melanoma, head and neck, liver or kidney cancer. This chain's CDR3 is CASSPARDTEAFF. The CDR3 nucleotides read TGTGCCAGCAGCCCCGCGAGGGACACTGAAGCTTTCTTT.